What follows are 25 T cell receptor beta chains derived from one specimen sequenced in a study of cytomegalovirus exposure and HLA in healthy donors. A multiplex PCR was run with 60 Vbeta primers and 13 Jbeta primers. Sequencing was performed with immunoSEQ multiplex PCR; in TCRdb, only in-frame clones are kept and a portion is missing. The sample carries about 180,000 clones, about 80% recorded once. The sample taken for sequencing was PBMCs. The source of these receptors is a woman aged 60-70 years in good health and CMV-seropositive.

This chain links TRBV7-8 with TRBJ2-5, with D perhaps matching TRBD2 (6 bases). Germline lookup yields CDR1 SGHVS and CDR2 FQNEAQ. This CDR3 comprises 12 residues. V lost 5 bases to trimming and J lost 13 bases, with 17 bases between them. The CDR3 sequence is CASSPGGPAMYF. DNA for the CDR3: TGTGCCAGCAGCCCCGGGGGACCTGCGATGTACTTC.

The chain combines TRBV28 with TRBJ1-1, with TRBD1 as a possible D gene (5 bases). The CDR3 totals 14 residues. V was clipped by 3 bases and J by 5 bases, with 13 bases between them. Germline CDR1 reads MDHEN; CDR2 reads SYDVKM. The CDR3 DNA reads as TGTGCCAGCAGTTTGGCAGGGAGGGAAACTGAAGCTTTCTTT. Amino acids: CASSLAGRETEAFF.

Only a few counts were recorded for this clone. CDR3 coding DNA: TGTGCCAGTAGTATAGAGGCGGTTCCCCAAGAGACCCAGTACTTC. Protein: CASSIEAVPQETQYF. The V call is TRBV19, the J call TRBJ2-5; D call uncertain. The CDR3 contains 15 residues. CDR1 LNHDA and CDR2 SQIVND come from the germline V gene (reference sequence). Trimming removed 0 bases from V and 1 base from J, with 9 bases in between. Supplemented by reference TRBV19 and TRBJ2-5, the full variable domain reads DGGITQSPKYLFRKEGQNVTLSCEQNLNHDAMYWYRQDPGQGLRLIYYSQIVNDFQKGDIAEGYSVSREKKESFPLTVTSAQKNPTAFYLCASSIEAVPQETQYFGPGTRLLVL.

The chain links TRBV7-3 to TRBJ2-1; a possible D gene is TRBD1 (6 bases). The CDR3 totals 14 residues. In germline, CDR1 is SGHTA, CDR2 FQGTGA. V dropped 5 bases and J dropped 6 bases, with 14 bases sitting between them. CDR3 bases: TGTGCCAGCAGCCTACAGGGCTCGGGCAATGAGCAGTTCTTC. It encodes CASSLQGSGNEQFF. Full variable domain (remainder filled in from reference TRBV7-3 and TRBJ2-1): GAGVSQTPSNKVTEKGKYVELRCDPISGHTALYWYRQSLGQGPEFLIYFQGTGAADDSGLPNDRFFAVRPEGSVSTLKIQRTERGDSAVYLCASSLQGSGNEQFFGPGTRLTVL.

This clone was counted a few times. The DNA for the CDR3 is TGTGCCAGCTCACCACTTGAAGGAGGTCAGAACACCGGGGAGCTGTTTTTT. Translation: CASSPLEGGQNTGELFF. The gene calls are TRBV18 and TRBJ2-2; tentative D call: TRBD2 (5 bases). This CDR3 is 17 amino acids long. CDR1 and CDR2 from the germline V gene are KGHSH and LQKENI. The V gene lost 1 base and the J gene lost 1 base, with 13 bases spanning the gap.

This clone has only one observation. The chain joins TRBV6-5 to TRBJ1-1; possible D gene TRBD1, 5 bases. V was shortened by 7 bases and J by 3 bases, with 15 bases between the two germline ends. The CDR3 has 14 amino acids. The germline V gene has CDR1 MNHEY and CDR2 SVGAGI. CDR3 sequence: CASKVTVLDTEAFF. CDR3 bases: TGTGCCAGCAAAGTGACAGTCCTTGACACTGAAGCTTTCTTT.

The rearrangement joins TRBV9 to TRBJ2-2; TRBD1 aligns across 11 bases. J lost 6 bases, V lost 3 bases, and 7 bases had no gene match. Germline V lookup: CDR1 SGDLS, CDR2 YYNGEE. This CDR3 is built from 16 residues. In DNA, the CDR3 is TGTGCCAGCAGCGGGACAGGGGGCTCGGGAGCCGGGGAGCTGTTTTTT. Translation: CASSGTGGSGAGELFF.

The V gene is TRBV28, the J gene TRBJ1-1; maybe TRBD1 (5 bases). The germline V gene has CDR1 MDHEN and CDR2 SYDVKM. The CDR3 runs 13 residues. Trimming removed 3 bases from V and 5 bases from J, with 10 bases in between. The DNA of the CDR3 is TGTGCCAGCAGTTTTAGGGGATGGACTGAAGCTTTCTTT. This sequence encodes CASSFRGWTEAFF. Filled out from reference TRBV28 and TRBJ1-1, the complete variable domain reads DVKVTQSSRYLVKRTGEKVFLECVQDMDHENMFWYRQDPGLGLRLIYFSYDVKMKEKGDIPEGYSVSREKKERFSLILESASTNQTSMYLCASSFRGWTEAFFGQGTRLTVV.

The gene calls are TRBV7-9 and TRBJ2-1; possibly TRBD1 for D (6 bases). V lost 5 bases, J lost 0 bases, and 14 bases lay in between. The CDR3 is 16 amino acids. Germline CDR1 reads SEHNR; CDR2 reads FQNEAQ (reference sequence). The CDR3 region is CASSIRQAGSYNEQFF. CDR3 DNA: TGTGCCAGCAGCATAAGACAGGCCGGCTCCTACAATGAGCAGTTCTTC.

The rearrangement links TRBV7-9 to TRBJ1-4; tentatively, D is TRBD1 (6 bases). Trimming removed 4 bases from V and 0 bases from J, with 6 bases in between. The CDR3 runs 14 residues. Germline V gene data show CDR1 as SEHNR and CDR2 as FQNEAQ (reference sequence). The CDR3 spells CASSSGATNEKLFF. CDR3 DNA sequence: TGTGCCAGCAGCTCAGGGGCAACTAATGAAAAACTGTTTTTT.

The chain combines TRBV19 with TRBJ2-3, with TRBD1 matching 10 bases. V lost 5 bases and J lost 2; bases outside the gene matches: 10. Germline-derived CDR1 and CDR2 are LNHDA and SQIVND (reference sequence). This CDR3 has 17 amino acids. In DNA form, the CDR3 reads TGTGCCAGTAGTGTCCGCCGGGACAGGGGCGTCACAGATACGCAGTATTTT. Protein: CASSVRRDRGVTDTQYF.

This clone came up a few times. J is TRBJ2-1 and V is TRBV5-4; TRBD1 matches 7 bases. The trim removed 1 base at V and 10 bases at J, leaving 5 bases unmatched. Germline V CDR1 and CDR2: SGHNT, YYREEE (reference sequence). CDR3 length equals 13 residues. The chain's CDR3 is CASSLPTGEEQFF. The CDR3 DNA sequence: TGTGCCAGCAGCTTGCCAACAGGGGAAGAGCAGTTCTTC.

V usage is TRBV9 and J usage is TRBJ2-1; 12 bases match TRBD2. Trimming at V came to 0 bases and at J to 9 bases, leaving 10 bases not matched to a gene. Looked up from germline, CDR1 is SGDLS and CDR2 is YYNGEE. CDR3 length equals 17 residues. CDR3 coding DNA: TGTGCCAGCAGCGTAGATTGGGCTAGCGGGGGGGCTGGTGAGCAGTTCTTC. Translated: CASSVDWASGGAGEQFF.

The chain is built from TRBV6-5 and TRBJ1-2; 7 nucleotides match TRBD1. CDR3 length: 13 amino acids. Germline CDR1 MNHEY, CDR2 SVGAGI. Unmatched junction bases numbered 7, after V lost 5 bases and J lost 7 bases. In nucleotides, the CDR3 is TGTGCCAGCAGTGGAGGGGGCTGGGGTGGCTACACCTTC. This translates into CASSGGGWGGYTF.

This sequence joins TRBV27 and TRBJ1-2; 7 nucleotides match TRBD1. The V segment lost 6 bases and the J segment 8 bases; nucleotides outside the gene matches: 6. CDR1 is MNHEY, CDR2 SMNVEV, per germline (reference sequence). The CDR3 consists of 12 residues. CDR3 residues: CASRTGRRGYTF. For the CDR3, the DNA is TGTGCCAGCAGGACAGGGCGAAGGGGCTACACCTTC.

In its sample, this clone was seen a few times. The genes are TRBV30 and TRBJ2-7; 7 bases align to TRBD1. The germline V gene encodes CDR1 GTSNPN and CDR2 SVGIG (reference sequence). With V trimmed by 2 bases and J by 10 bases, 11 bases remained unmatched. The CDR3 extends over 13 amino acids. DNA of the CDR3: TGTGCCTGGAGTCCGGGACAGTCCAGGGGACAGTACTTC. Translation gives CAWSPGQSRGQYF.

The V gene is TRBV5-6, the J gene TRBJ1-1; 8 bases are a match to TRBD1. This CDR3 has 13 residues. After removal of 4 bases from V and 5 bases from J, the junction contained 4 bases not matched to a gene. CDR1 SGHDT and CDR2 YYEEEE come from the germline V gene. The CDR3 DNA reads as TGTGCCAGCAGCCTACAGGGGGTGACTGAAGCTTTCTTT. Encoded protein: CASSLQGVTEAFF.

This clone was seen only once. The chain combines TRBV9 with TRBJ2-5, with D possibly TRBD1 on 6 matching bases. The ends were cut back, 0 bases at V and 0 bases at J, with 12 bases in the middle. The CDR3 has 16 residues. The germline CDR1 and CDR2 sequences are SGDLS and YYNGEE. The CDR3 loop reads CASSVEQGWYQETQYF. CDR3 coding DNA: TGTGCCAGCAGCGTAGAACAGGGTTGGTACCAAGAGACCCAGTACTTC.

The chain uses TRBV5-4 and TRBJ2-3, with D hard to call. CDR1 and CDR2 (germline): SGHNT, YYREEE (reference sequence). The CDR3 runs 13 residues. V was clipped by 2 bases and J by 4 bases, with 8 bases between them. The CDR3 DNA follows: TGTGCCAGCAGCTTTCCTCAGGCAGATACGCAGTATTTT. It encodes CASSFPQADTQYF.

The V gene is TRBV5-1, the J gene TRBJ2-5; 8 bases fit TRBD2. The J call could be wrong; TRBJ2-7 is a better fit for the DNA end. CDR1 is SGHRS, CDR2 YFSETQ, per germline. The CDR3 is 14 amino acids. CDR3 DNA sequence: TGCGCCAGCAGCCACGGGGGGGCGTCCTACGAGCAGTACTTC. This sequence encodes CASSHGGASYEQYF.

The CDR3 sequence is CASSLSGERYNEQFF. The CDR3 DNA sequence: TGTGCCAGCAGCTTAAGCGGAGAGCGGTACAATGAGCAGTTCTTC. V usage is TRBV7-6 and J usage is TRBJ2-1, with D possibly being TRBD2 (5 bases). This CDR3 comprises 15 residues. Germline CDR1 is SGHVS and CDR2 is FNYEAQ. With 2 bases removed from V and 4 bases from J, the gap between germline ends came to 12 bases. The full variable domain, in which reference TRBV7-6 and TRBJ2-1 provide the parts outside the CDR3, is GAGVSQSPRYKVTKRGQDVALRCDPISGHVSLYWYRQALGQGPEFLTYFNYEAQQDKSGLPNDRFSAERPEGSISTLTIQRTEQRDSAMYRCASSLSGERYNEQFFGPGTRLTVL.

The gene calls are TRBV7-2 and TRBJ2-2; 9 bases match TRBD1. The CDR3 runs 15 residues. The ends lost 5 bases at V and 7 bases at J; junction bases unmatched: 8. Germline-derived CDR1 and CDR2 are SGHTA and FQGNSA. The CDR3 protein is CASSPQGQGHGELFF. CDR3 bases: TGTGCCAGCAGCCCTCAGGGACAGGGCCACGGGGAGCTGTTTTTT.

CDR3 loop: CASRPLVIGNEQFF. The CDR3 bases are TGTGCCAGCAGACCTCTAGTTATCGGCAATGAGCAGTTCTTC. The rearrangement joins TRBV2 to TRBJ2-1; D is unclear. This CDR3 comprises 14 residues. CDR1 and CDR2 from the germline V gene are SNHLY and FYNNEI. Trimming left V 6 bases short and J 6 bases short, with 15 bases between.

The gene calls are TRBV9 and TRBJ1-4; 7 bases fit TRBD1. This CDR3 contains 14 residues. The germline V gene encodes CDR1 SGDLS and CDR2 YYNGEE. Trimming cost V 4 bases and J 6 bases; bases outside gene matches: 6. The CDR3 DNA follows: TGTGCCAGCAGCCTGGGACAGTGGGATGAAAAACTGTTTTTT. Encoded protein: CASSLGQWDEKLFF.

This sequence joins TRBV14 and TRBJ2-3, with TRBD2 identical over 13 bases. This CDR3 has 15 amino acids. Trimming at V came to 4 bases and at J to 4 bases, leaving 2 bases not matched to a gene. Per the germline V gene, CDR1 is SGHDN and CDR2 is FVKESK. The CDR3 spells CASSRTSGGADTQYF. The DNA for the CDR3 is TGTGCCAGCAGCCGGACTAGCGGGGGCGCAGATACGCAGTATTTT.